The rows below give T cell receptor beta chains drawn from one sample of a study of blood T cell repertoires in COVID-19. The repertoire was sequenced with immunoSEQ multiplex PCR; TCRdb's copy has only in-frame clones and lacks some. Altogether 87,000 or so clones are present, roughly 91% being singletons, with the ten largest covering more than 6%. Sequenced material: peripheral blood. Receptors originate from a man aged 18 to 29 with COVID-19, enrolled during active disease. Both conserved end residues are trimmed from each CDR3. Fields, in order: V gene, clone size, CDR3 protein. Size is omitted from some rows. Given values are once, few, many or a class for expanded clones.

TRBV28	once	ASSLWAGNTEAF
TRBV19	-	ASRQGEETQY
TRBV28	once	ASSFPQVTYEQY
TRBV29-1	-	SGYEGGSSEKLF
TRBV4-3	-	ASSSSGRGYNEQF
TRBV9	-	ASSVDPLRVYEQY
TRBV7-2	-	ASSLQRTGVDGYT
TRBV24-1	-	ATSDPDRGPPDTQY
TRBV7-9	-	ASSEPGSNQPQH
TRBV9	-	ASSSSRTGYNSPLH
TRBV28	-	ASSPRLAGGGHEQF
TRBV28	-	ASLGPRQGTDTQY
TRBV4-1	-	ASSQGGYEQY
TRBV3-1/TRBV3-2	-	ASSLGQGSGKLL
TRBV4-1	-	ASSQQAGGMSEQF
TRBV28	-	ASRPGGTAIAF
TRBV30	-	AWSQGESANYGYT
TRBV7-7	-	ASSEGQGLYNEQF
TRBV10-3	-	AISEGQRYEQY
TRBV3-1/TRBV3-2	-	ASSQDPRDTEAF
TRBV7-8	once	ASSRGGGGNTEAF
TRBV10-3	few	AISADRAGNTIY
TRBV7-8	-	ASSLISRDRNQPQH
TRBV15	-	ATSSPLAGDGNEQF
TRBV5-6	-	ASRSRLGRGYT
TRBV14	-	ASSQDPSYEQY
TRBV28	-	ASSSIRQPSSGNTIY
TRBV19	-	ASRHGLNYGYT
TRBV15	-	ATSRLPDYEQF
TRBV4-3	-	ASSQGGQGPYEQY
TRBV2	-	ASNSGTATYEQY
TRBV9	once	ASSGWDFSTDTQY
TRBV11-3	-	ASSLSGREETQY
TRBV6-6	once	ASNLGTSGRNEQF
TRBV7-9	-	ASSSLRDEQY
TRBV7-2	-	ASSLEGQGIGSPLH
TRBV19	-	ASSIVSGSHNEQF
TRBV28	-	ASRGQGEIGYT
TRBV3-1/TRBV3-2	-	ASSQGRGVENSPLH
TRBV2	-	ASCRDRGYNEQF
TRBV9	-	ASSVGVGRTDTQY
TRBV2	-	ASSPGGPSYEQY
TRBV28	-	ASSLSPTSTDTQY
TRBV6-5	-	ASRLTGVRNYGYT
TRBV30	-	AWTSIKGTEAF
TRBV6-1	-	ASSGQGLASYNEQF
TRBV14	-	ASSQLMDTEQY
TRBV5-4	-	ASSSLDRGAYNSPLH
TRBV13	-	ASSLGRQGTGANVLT
TRBV6-2/TRBV6-3	-	ASSYDRDRDFSTDTQY
TRBV7-9	-	ASSRRTSGNEQF
TRBV19	-	ASSIGGGDQETQY
TRBV5-6	-	ASSWGTGQNSPLH
TRBV25-1	-	ASSEFGTSGNEQF
TRBV6-5	-	ASSYRGPNTGELF
TRBV11-2	-	ASSSTGFPQQY
TRBV18	-	ASQSGSSYNEQF
TRBV10-3	-	AISGWGGRTDTQY
TRBV18	-	ASSSVGRGIDYGYT